This entry is about one TCR beta chain. The sort gate was single viable CD3+CD4+CD8-CD45RO+ cells for memory CD4+ T cells. Germline CDR1 SGHAT, CDR2 FQNNGV. Trimming pared 5 bases from V and 5 bases from J, leaving 16 bases between. The CDR3 consists of 15 residues. The data were obtained in a study of memory CD4+ T cells and cytomegalovirus serostatus. Profiled with immunoSEQ multiplex PCR; TCRdb holds only in-frame clones, not every one. The table includes about 75,000 clones, roughly 78% detected once. Sequenced: memory CD4+ T cells from blood. The chain links TRBV11-2 to TRBJ1-5; D possibly corresponds to TRBD1 (6 bases). This TCR was recovered from an adult in good health and CMV-seropositive. CDR3 loop: CASSPTYGGHQPQHF. The CDR3 coding sequence is TGTGCCAGCAGCCCAACGTACGGGGGCCATCAGCCCCAGCATTTT.